These 29 T cell receptor beta chains originate from one sample sequenced in a study of OX40 agonist ivuxolimab in advanced cancers. TCRdb's table, derived via immunoSEQ multiplex PCR, lists solely in-frame clones and lacks some. Found here are about 80,000 clones, approximately 82% of them singletons; the top ten hold around 0.73%. The input for sequencing was CD4+ or CD8+ T cells sorted from blood, taken in a trial of the OX40 agonist ivuxolimab. These receptors originate from an adult with an advanced solid tumor such as melanoma, head and neck, liver or kidney cancer.

This clone was detected only once. The chain carries TRBV5-4 and TRBJ2-7; possibly TRBD2 for D (6 bases). This CDR3 is built from 12 residues. The V end lost 0 bases, the J end lost 7 bases, and 8 bases lay between the germline ends. CDR1 is SGHNT, CDR2 YYREEE, per germline (reference sequence). The CDR3 spells CASSLVGGEQYF. CDR3 sequence (DNA): TGTGCCAGCAGCTTGGTTGGGGGGGAGCAGTACTTC.

The rearrangement links TRBV19 to TRBJ2-6; 7 bases match TRBD1. The CDR3 covers 16 residues. V lost 5 bases and J lost 0; bases outside the gene matches: 4. CDR1 is LNHDA and CDR2 is SQIVND in the germline V gene (reference sequence). Here the CDR3 DNA reads TGTGCCAGTAGTGCCGGGACAGCCTCTGGGGCCAACGTCCTGACTTTC. It codes for CASSAGTASGANVLTF.

This chain connects TRBV7-2 to TRBJ2-7; D gene uncertain. The CDR3 totals 14 residues. V gave up 0 bases and J gave up 0 bases, with 6 bases separating them. CDR1 is SGHTA and CDR2 is FQGNSA in the germline V gene. Here the CDR3 DNA reads TGTGCCAGCAGCTTAGCGCTGAACTCCTACGAGCAGTACTTC. Its protein is CASSLALNSYEQYF.

The V and J genes are TRBV5-1 and TRBJ2-2; 10 bases match TRBD1. V trimming: 4 bases; J trimming: 5 bases; junction bases outside the gene matches: 8. CDR1 and CDR2 (germline): SGHRS, YFSETQ. The length of the CDR3 is 16 residues. CDR3 region: CASSVGTGERTGELFF. CDR3 in DNA: TGCGCCAGCAGCGTAGGGACAGGGGAACGAACCGGGGAGCTGTTTTTT.

The chain links TRBV7-2 to TRBJ2-7; TRBD1 might be the D (6 bases). This CDR3 spans 14 amino acids. Trimming removed 4 bases from V and 6 bases from J, with 16 bases in between. CDR1 is SGHTA, CDR2 FQGNSA, per germline. The DNA for the CDR3 is TGTGCCAGCAGCTCTCGTCAGGGGTATGGCGAGCAGTACTTC. This encodes CASSSRQGYGEQYF.

This chain links TRBV19 with TRBJ1-6; D is perhaps TRBD1 (5 bases). Trimming took off 3 bases at V and 7 bases at J, with 7 bases between the two ends. The CDR3 runs to 13 residues. Germline V gives CDR1 LNHDA, CDR2 SQIVND (reference sequence). Written as DNA, the CDR3 is TGTGCCAGTAGTATGAGGGGAAATTCACCCCTCCACTTT. It yields the protein CASSMRGNSPLHF. Full variable domain (missing parts from reference TRBV19 and TRBJ1-6): DGGITQSPKYLFRKEGQNVTLSCEQNLNHDAMYWYRQDPGQGLRLIYYSQIVNDFQKGDIAEGYSVSREKKESFPLTVTSAQKNPTAFYLCASSMRGNSPLHFGNGTRLTVT.

This chain connects TRBV30 to TRBJ1-6, with TRBD1 matching over 11 bases. From germline, CDR1 is GTSNPN and CDR2 SVGIG (reference sequence). This CDR3 is 16 amino acids long. V was pared by 4 bases and J by 7 bases, with 9 bases of the junction left unmatched. CDR3 in amino acids: CAWTPRDRGTNSPLHF. CDR3 in DNA: TGTGCCTGGACCCCCCGGGACAGGGGGACCAATTCACCCCTCCACTTT.

V gene TRBV27 combines with J gene TRBJ2-3, with D possibly TRBD2 on 6 matching bases. V was clipped by 5 bases and J by 2 bases, with 17 bases between them. This CDR3 is built from 16 residues. CDR1 and CDR2 (germline): MNHEY, SMNVEV (reference sequence). In nucleotides, the CDR3 is TGTGCCAGCAGTCCTGGGGGGACGGTGCCCACAGATACGCAGTATTTT. Its translation is CASSPGGTVPTDTQYF.

V usage is TRBV20-1 and J usage is TRBJ2-7; D gene ambiguous. The CDR3 extends over 11 amino acids. Between the trimmed V and J ends, which lost 0 bases and 9 bases, there was a span of 9 bases. Germline CDR1 reads DFQATT; CDR2 reads SNEGSKA (reference sequence). The CDR3 here is CSAREALGQYF. DNA for the CDR3: TGCAGTGCTAGAGAGGCACTTGGGCAGTACTTC.

The V call is TRBV5-4, the J call TRBJ2-7; 8 nucleotides match TRBD1. The J segment lost 7 bases and the V segment lost 3 bases, leaving 3 bases of the junction unmatched. In germline, CDR1 is SGHNT, CDR2 YYREEE (reference sequence). This CDR3 is 12 amino acids long. This CDR3 is CASSWTGREQYF. As DNA, the CDR3 is TGTGCCAGCAGCTGGACAGGGAGGGAGCAGTACTTC.

The chain combines TRBV11-3 with TRBJ2-3; a possible D gene is TRBD2 (5 bases). The CDR3 extends over 13 amino acids. With 5 bases removed from V and 6 bases from J, the gap between germline ends came to 12 bases. The germline V gene has CDR1 SGHNT and CDR2 YENEEA. The DNA for the CDR3 is TGTGCCAGCAGCAGGACTTCTATGGATACGCAGTATTTT. Its protein is CASSRTSMDTQYF. The complete variable domain, with remaining parts taken from reference TRBV11-3 and TRBJ2-3, reads EAGVVQSPRYKIIEKKQPVAFWCNPISGHNTLYWYLQNLGQGPELLIRYENEEAVDDSQLPKDRFSAERLKGVDSTLKIQPAELGDSAVYLCASSRTSMDTQYFGPGTRLTVL.

For the CDR3, the DNA is TGTGCCAGCTCACCACCGGCTCAGAATGAAAAACTGTTTTTT. It encodes CASSPPAQNEKLFF. The V gene is TRBV18, the J gene TRBJ1-4; D remains unclear. The CDR3 covers 14 residues. Germline V gives CDR1 KGHSH, CDR2 LQKENI. V was clipped by 0 bases and J by 5 bases, with 7 bases between them.

The chain has TRBV5-1 and TRBJ2-1, with D possibly matching TRBD2 (6 bases). The germline V and J ends were trimmed by 0 bases and 5 bases, with 12 bases remaining between them. Germline CDR1 SGHRS, CDR2 YFSETQ. The CDR3 sequence is 15 residues long. CDR3 bases: TGCGCCAGCAGCTTGGCCGAGGGCGGGGACAATGAGCAGTTCTTC. It yields the protein CASSLAEGGDNEQFF.

The gene calls are TRBV19 and TRBJ1-1, with 8 bases lining up with TRBD1. The junction had 4 bases not matched to a gene; V was cut back by 7 bases and J by 0 bases. Germline V gene sequence: CDR1 LNHDA, CDR2 SQIVND (reference sequence). This CDR3 has 14 amino acids. The CDR3 reads CASTRQGMNTEAFF. CDR3 DNA: TGTGCCAGTACCCGACAGGGGATGAACACTGAAGCTTTCTTT.

The chain has TRBV19 and TRBJ1-1; 8 bases line up with TRBD1. The CDR3 is 14 residues long. J lost 3 bases, V lost 5 bases, and 5 bases had no gene match. Germline CDR1 and CDR2: LNHDA and SQIVND (reference sequence). CDR3 nucleotides: TGTGCCAGTAGTCCGGACAGGGAGTACACTGAAGCTTTCTTT. This codes for CASSPDREYTEAFF.

The chain recombines TRBV6-5 with TRBJ2-3; no clear D. The CDR3 loop spans 14 amino acids. CDR1 is MNHEY and CDR2 is SVGAGI in the germline V gene. The V end lost 2 bases, the J end lost 2 bases, and 8 bases lay between the germline ends. The CDR3, as DNA: TGTGCCAGCAGTTACCTGGGCTACACAGATACGCAGTATTTT. Protein sequence: CASSYLGYTDTQYF.

This chain uses TRBV19 with TRBJ2-2; 13 positions agree with TRBD2. This CDR3 is 16 amino acids long. CDR1 LNHDA and CDR2 SQIVND come from the germline V gene (reference sequence). J was trimmed by 3 bases and V by 7 bases; bases with no gene match: 5. The CDR3 is CASTPGLAGYTGELFF. In DNA form, the CDR3 reads TGTGCCAGTACCCCGGGACTAGCGGGGTACACCGGGGAGCTGTTTTTT.

This clone was picked up one time. The chain links TRBV6-5 to TRBJ1-4, with D unresolved. Germline V gene lookup returns CDR1 MNHEY and CDR2 SVGAGI. The CDR3 covers 13 residues. The V gene lost 5 bases and the J gene lost 8 bases, with 12 bases spanning the gap. CDR3 DNA: TGTGCCAGCAGTCGCGCGGCCCTGGAAAAACTGTTTTTT. Its translation is CASSRAALEKLFF.

This sequence joins TRBV5-1 and TRBJ1-2, with TRBD1 identical over 10 bases. Germline CDR1 reads SGHRS; CDR2 reads YFSETQ. The CDR3 extends over 14 amino acids. With 5 bases clipped from V and 8 bases from J, the junction kept 9 bases outside the gene matches. CDR3: CASRRGTGDWGYTF. For the CDR3, the DNA is TGCGCCAGCAGGCGTGGGACAGGGGATTGGGGCTACACCTTC.

This clone has a handful of counts. The chain links TRBV4-1 to TRBJ2-7; the D gene is possibly TRBD2 (6 bases). V was pared by 0 bases and J by 7 bases, with 16 bases between. CDR1 is MGHRA and CDR2 is YSYEKL in the germline V gene. The CDR3 spans 15 residues. The CDR3 protein is CASSQEGWGVREQYF. DNA for the CDR3: TGCGCCAGCAGCCAAGAAGGATGGGGGGTTCGGGAGCAGTACTTC.

J is TRBJ2-5 and V is TRBV5-4; perhaps TRBD1 as D (6 bases). V lost 5 bases and J 3 bases, leaving 11 bases between the germline ends. The CDR3 has 13 amino acids. CDR1 and CDR2 (germline): SGHNT, YYREEE (reference sequence). The CDR3 protein is CASRPGQKETQYF. CDR3 nucleotide sequence: TGTGCCAGCAGGCCCGGACAGAAAGAGACCCAGTACTTC.

The rearrangement links TRBV6-4 to TRBJ2-4; 9 nucleotides line up with TRBD1. V was pared by 6 bases and J by 4 bases, with 1 base of the junction left unmatched. In germline, CDR1 is MRHNA, CDR2 SNTAGT. There are 13 residues in the CDR3. The CDR3 coding sequence is TGTGCCAGCAGAGGACAGGGGAAAAACATTCAGTACTTC. It codes for CASRGQGKNIQYF.

The V gene is TRBV4-1, the J gene TRBJ2-1; no clear D gene. The V gene lost 1 base and the J gene lost 0 bases, with 10 bases spanning the gap. Germline V gives CDR1 MGHRA, CDR2 YSYEKL. This CDR3 region has 16 residues. The CDR3 DNA reads TGCGCCAGCAGCCAAGTGAGGTGGAGCTCCTACAATGAGCAGTTCTTC. Its translation: CASSQVRWSSYNEQFF.

The chain carries TRBV2 and TRBJ2-2; 8 nucleotides match TRBD1. CDR1 and CDR2 (germline): SNHLY, FYNNEI. V was pared by 8 bases and J by 7 bases, with 15 bases of the junction left unmatched. The CDR3 sequence is 16 residues long. The CDR3 bases are TGTGCCAGCTCCACCAGACAGGGGATCGGTGTCGGGGAGCTGTTTTTT. It codes for CASSTRQGIGVGELFF.

The chain uses TRBV6-4 and TRBJ2-7; maybe TRBD1 (6 bases). CDR1 is MRHNA, CDR2 SNTAGT, per germline. The V gene lost 3 bases and the J gene lost 6 bases, with 12 bases spanning the gap. The CDR3 spans 13 residues. This chain's CDR3 is CASSDQQGTEQYF. The CDR3 region has the DNA TGTGCCAGCAGTGATCAACAGGGTACCGAGCAGTACTTC.

The chain recombines TRBV4-1 with TRBJ2-1; 9 positions match TRBD1. The CDR3 is 14 residues long. The V gene's germline CDR1 is MGHRA and CDR2 YSYEKL. J gave up 5 bases and V 1 base, and 0 bases lay outside the gene matches. The CDR3 protein is CASSQGDRDNEQFF. The CDR3 nucleotides read TGCGCCAGCAGCCAAGGGGACAGGGACAATGAGCAGTTCTTC.

This clone was counted a few times. The chain couples TRBV2 to TRBJ1-5; D is unresolved. Germline assignment: CDR1 SNHLY and CDR2 FYNNEI. This CDR3 contains 12 residues. Trimming pared 6 bases from V and 9 bases from J, leaving 12 bases between. This chain's CDR3 is CASRLDDRPQHF. The DNA of the CDR3 is TGTGCCAGCAGACTGGACGACCGGCCCCAGCATTTT.

On this clone: This specimen includes other DNA sequences encoding the same CDR3. The J gene is TRBJ2-7, the V gene TRBV7-9; no definite D call. Germline-derived CDR1 and CDR2 are SEHNR and FQNEAQ (reference sequence). The length of the CDR3 is 13 residues. The V gene lost 0 bases and the J gene lost 0 bases, with 3 bases spanning the gap. CDR3 sequence: CASSLAGSYEQYF. Written as DNA, the CDR3 is TGTGCCAGCAGCTTAGCGGGCTCCTACGAGCAGTACTTC.

The chain combines TRBV2 with TRBJ2-1; D is uncertain. The CDR3 sequence is 14 residues long. Germline V gene lookup returns CDR1 SNHLY and CDR2 FYNNEI. The V end lost 1 base, the J end lost 10 bases, and 14 bases lay between the germline ends. CDR3: CASSEGTFGSEQFF. The CDR3 nucleotides are TGTGCCAGCAGTGAAGGGACCTTCGGTAGCGAGCAGTTCTTC.